This TCR beta chain was profiled in a study of T cell repertoires in cytomegalovirus infection. Study-level background: Peptides in the study included HLA-C-restricted and HLA-B-restricted CMV epitopes. Carrying CMV and the relevant HLA type showed in public TCR beta signatures. Findings of the study overall: Frequencies of public TCR beta families were cumulated, and this identified carriers of CMV plus the relevant HLA. The response measured ex vivo was dominated by TCR beta clonotypes (HLA-C-restricted and CMV-specific).

TCRdb re-analysed the reads in MiXCR, keeping a single row per CDR3 protein. The sample lists 380,000 or so distinct CDR3 sequences, roughly a third occurring once. The CDR3 consists of 15 residues. Between the trimmed V and J ends, which lost 1 base and 2 bases, there was a span of 10 bases. CDR1 and CDR2 from the germline V gene are SGHDT and YYEEEE. This clonotype was observed a handful of times. Antigen unknown. The sample here was cultured PBMCs, taken from culture after CMV antigen stimulation. The clonotype was recovered from a human donor in good health (CMV status not recorded). Some clones in this sample may be carry-over from other donors' samples. The chain uses TRBV5-6 and TRBJ2-1; no clear D gene. CDR3 sequence (DNA): TGTGCCAGCAGCTTGTTCCTAGATACCTACAATGAGCAGTTCTTC. It is translated as CASSLFLDTYNEQFF.